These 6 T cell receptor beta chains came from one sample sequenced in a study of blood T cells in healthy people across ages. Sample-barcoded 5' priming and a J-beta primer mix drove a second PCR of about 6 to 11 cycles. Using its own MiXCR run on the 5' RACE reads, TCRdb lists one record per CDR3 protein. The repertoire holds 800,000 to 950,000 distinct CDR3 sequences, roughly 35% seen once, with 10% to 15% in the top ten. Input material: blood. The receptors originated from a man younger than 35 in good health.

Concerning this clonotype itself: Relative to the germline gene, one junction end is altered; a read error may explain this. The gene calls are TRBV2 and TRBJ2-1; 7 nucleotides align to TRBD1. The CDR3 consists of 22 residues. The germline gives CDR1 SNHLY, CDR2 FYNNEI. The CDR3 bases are TGTGCCAGCAGTGAAGCGCTTCCACAGGGGCGTATCGATGAAACAAGAAACAATGAGCGGTTCTTC. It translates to CASSEALPQGRIDETRNNERFF.

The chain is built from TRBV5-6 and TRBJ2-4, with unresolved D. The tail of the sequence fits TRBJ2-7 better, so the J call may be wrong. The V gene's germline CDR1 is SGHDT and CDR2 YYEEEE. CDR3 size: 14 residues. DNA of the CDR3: TGTGCCAGCAGACCGGCCGGAACCGCTCACGAGCAGTACTTC. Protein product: CASRPAGTAHEQYF.

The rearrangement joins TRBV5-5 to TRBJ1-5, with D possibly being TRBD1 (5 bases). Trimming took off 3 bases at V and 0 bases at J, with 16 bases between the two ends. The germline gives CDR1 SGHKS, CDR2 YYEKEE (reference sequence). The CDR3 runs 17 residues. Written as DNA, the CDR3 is TGTGCCAGCAGCTCATCCCTAGGGGACTATAGCAATCAGCCCCAGCATTTT. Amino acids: CASSSSLGDYSNQPQHF.

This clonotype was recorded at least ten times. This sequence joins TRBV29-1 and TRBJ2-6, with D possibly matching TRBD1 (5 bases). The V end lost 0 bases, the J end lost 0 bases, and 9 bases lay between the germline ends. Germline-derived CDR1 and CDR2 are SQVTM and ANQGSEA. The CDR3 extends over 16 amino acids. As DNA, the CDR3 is TGCAGCGTTGAAGATCCTACAGGCTCTGGGGCCAACGTCCTGACTTTC. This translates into CSVEDPTGSGANVLTF. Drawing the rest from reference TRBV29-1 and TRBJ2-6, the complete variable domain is SAVISQKPSRDICQRGTSLTIQCQVDSQVTMMFWYRQQPGQSLTLIATANQGSEATYESGFVIDKFPISRPNLTFSTLTVSNMSPEDSSIYLCSVEDPTGSGANVLTFGAGSRLTVL.

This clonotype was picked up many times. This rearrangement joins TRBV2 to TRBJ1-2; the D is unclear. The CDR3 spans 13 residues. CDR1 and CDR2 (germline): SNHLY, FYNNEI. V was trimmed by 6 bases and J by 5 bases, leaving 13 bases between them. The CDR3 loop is CASRWTELYGYTF. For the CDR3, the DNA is TGTGCCAGCAGGTGGACGGAACTATATGGCTACACCTTC. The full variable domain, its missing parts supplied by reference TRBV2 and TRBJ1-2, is EPEVTQTPSHQVTQMGQEVILRCVPISNHLYFYWYRQILGQKVEFLVSFYNNEISEKSEIFDDQFSVERPDGSNFTLKIRSTKLEDSAMYFCASRWTELYGYTFGSGTRLTVV.

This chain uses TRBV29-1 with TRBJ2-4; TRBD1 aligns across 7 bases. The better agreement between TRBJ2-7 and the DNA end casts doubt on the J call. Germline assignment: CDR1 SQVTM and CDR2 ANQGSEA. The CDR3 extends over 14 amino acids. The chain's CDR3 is CSIKTGQRTYEQYF. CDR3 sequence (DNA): TGCAGCATAAAGACGGGACAGAGGACCTACGAGCAGTACTTC.